Shown below are 7 T cell receptor beta chains from a single sample sequenced in a study of blood T cell repertoires in COVID-19. Profiling relied on immunoSEQ multiplex PCR, and the TCRdb table lists in-frame clones only, not all of them. Of about 180,000 clones in the sample, 87% were seen once. The sequencing sample was made of peripheral blood. The receptor source for this set is a woman in her seventies with COVID-19, enrolled during active disease.

The rearrangement joins TRBV7-9 to TRBJ2-7; perhaps TRBD2 as D (5 bases). Germline CDR1 and CDR2: SEHNR and FQNEAQ (reference sequence). The length of the CDR3 is 17 residues. Trimming stripped 3 bases from V and 1 base from J, with 19 bases between. The CDR3 sequence is CASSFVARQIGSYEQYF. CDR3 DNA sequence: TGTGCCAGCAGCTTTGTAGCGCGGCAAATAGGATCCTACGAGCAGTACTTC. Full variable domain (missing parts from reference TRBV7-9 and TRBJ2-7): DTGVSQNPRHKITKRGQNVTFRCDPISEHNRLYWYRQTLGQGPEFLTYFQNEAQLEKSRLLSDRFSAERPKGSFSTLEIQRTEQGDSAMYLCASSFVARQIGSYEQYFGPGTRLTVT.

This chain links TRBV18 with TRBJ2-1, with 14 bases that match TRBD2. From germline, CDR1 is KGHSH and CDR2 LQKENI. V lost 5 bases, J lost 9 bases, and 12 bases stayed unmatched. CDR3 length: 17 residues. The CDR3 coding sequence is TGTGCCAGCTCAACGATCCCGGGACTAGCGGGAGATAGTGAGCAGTTCTTC. Residues: CASSTIPGLAGDSEQFF.

This clone was seen a single time. V gene TRBV18 combines with J gene TRBJ2-5; 7 positions match TRBD2. Unmatched junction bases numbered 0, after V lost 3 bases and J lost 2 bases. Germline V CDR1 and CDR2: KGHSH, LQKENI. The CDR3 length is 13 residues. CDR3 sequence reads: CASSPGLQETQYF. CDR3 coding DNA: TGTGCCAGCTCACCGGGACTACAAGAGACCCAGTACTTC.

The chain joins TRBV29-1 to TRBJ1-2, with D hard to call. The V end lost 3 bases, the J end lost 2 bases, and 7 bases lay between the germline ends. The CDR3 is 12 residues long. Per germline, CDR1 SQVTM and CDR2 ANQGSEA. DNA of the CDR3: TGCAGCGTTGAGGGCAGAAACTATGGCTACACCTTC. Its translation is CSVEGRNYGYTF.

Here the CDR3 reads CASSALGAGGLREQYF. Here the CDR3 DNA reads TGTGCCAGCAGCGCCCTGGGGGCGGGAGGTCTACGCGAGCAGTACTTC. V gene TRBV9 combines with J gene TRBJ2-7; the match to TRBD2 covers 8 bases. CDR1 and CDR2 from the germline V gene are SGDLS and YYNGEE. The trim removed 3 bases at V and 6 bases at J, leaving 14 bases unmatched. This CDR3 is 16 amino acids long.

The chain employs TRBV19 and TRBJ2-7; 11 bases map to TRBD2. Trimming at V came to 3 bases and at J to 1 base, leaving 5 bases not matched to a gene. Germline assignment: CDR1 LNHDA and CDR2 SQIVND (reference sequence). CDR3 length equals 16 residues. CDR3 region: CASSMTGTSGSYEQYF. CDR3 DNA: TGTGCCAGTAGTATGACCGGGACTAGCGGTTCCTACGAGCAGTACTTC.

V usage is TRBV11-2 and J usage is TRBJ1-6; D ambiguous. V was cut by 0 bases and J by 8 bases, with 11 bases left in between. Germline CDR1 reads SGHAT; CDR2 reads FQNNGV. The CDR3 totals 15 residues. This chain's CDR3 is CASSLDDSWYSPLHF. CDR3 in DNA: TGTGCCAGCAGCTTAGATGATAGTTGGTATTCACCCCTCCACTTT.